This paragraph covers one TCR beta chain sequence. The CDR3 spans 14 residues. Germline V gene data show CDR1 as GTSNPN and CDR2 as SVGIG (reference sequence). V shed 4 bases and J shed 2 bases, with 11 bases lying between them. The data originate from a study of response to subunit inactivated influenza vaccine. TCRdb processed the RT-PCR reads anew with MiXCR; each CDR3 protein has one entry. The sample lists roughly 500,000 distinct CDR3 sequences; roughly 23% were seen once. These same data were also listed under a study on T cells expressing NK-cell markers. From that second work: What made the TCR beta cDNA was 5'RACE template switching with UMIs.

This TCR was sampled from a man aged 50 or older who received an inactivated influenza vaccine. This specimen consisted of CD4+ T cells sorted from PBMCs, obtained 11 to 12 days after vaccination. The rearrangement links TRBV30 to TRBJ2-2; D may correspond to TRBD1 or TRBD2 (5 bases each). This chain's CDR3 is CAWKRTLNTGELFF. The CDR3 coding sequence is TGTGCCTGGAAGCGGACACTAAACACCGGGGAGCTGTTTTTT.